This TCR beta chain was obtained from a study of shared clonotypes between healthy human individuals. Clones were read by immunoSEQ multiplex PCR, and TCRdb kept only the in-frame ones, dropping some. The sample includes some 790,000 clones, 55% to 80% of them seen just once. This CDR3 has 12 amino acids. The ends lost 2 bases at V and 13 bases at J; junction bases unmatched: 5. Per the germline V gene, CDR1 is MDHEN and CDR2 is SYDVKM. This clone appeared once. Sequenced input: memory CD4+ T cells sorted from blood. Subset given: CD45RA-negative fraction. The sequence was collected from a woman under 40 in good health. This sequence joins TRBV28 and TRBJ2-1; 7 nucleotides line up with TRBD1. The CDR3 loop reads CASSLADREQFF. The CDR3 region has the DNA TGTGCCAGCAGTTTAGCCGACAGGGAACAGTTCTTC.